This T cell receptor beta chain was identified during a study of OX40 agonist ivuxolimab in advanced cancers. Background on the study: The patients' treatment was ivuxolimab, an agonistic anti-OX40 (CD134) antibody. Every 2 weeks, patients got intravenous ivuxolimab at one of six dose levels (0.01-10 mg/kg).

Deletions cut 6 bases from V and 7 bases from J, with 13 bases between. The CDR3 is 12 amino acids. Germline V CDR1 and CDR2: MNHNY, SVGAGI (reference sequence). Method: immunoSEQ multiplex PCR; TCRdb's copy keeps in-frame clones and lacks some. The repertoire holds 52,000 or so clones, with roughly 80% as singletons. Specimen: CD4+ or CD8+ T cells sorted from blood, collected in a trial of the OX40 agonist ivuxolimab. The chain has TRBV6-6 and TRBJ2-7; D is perhaps TRBD2 (6 bases). This clonotype originated in an adult with an advanced solid tumor such as melanoma, head and neck, liver or kidney cancer. CDR3 amino acids: CASSRGGLEQYF. In nucleotides, the CDR3 is TGTGCCAGCAGCCGGGGCGGACTAGAGCAGTACTTC.